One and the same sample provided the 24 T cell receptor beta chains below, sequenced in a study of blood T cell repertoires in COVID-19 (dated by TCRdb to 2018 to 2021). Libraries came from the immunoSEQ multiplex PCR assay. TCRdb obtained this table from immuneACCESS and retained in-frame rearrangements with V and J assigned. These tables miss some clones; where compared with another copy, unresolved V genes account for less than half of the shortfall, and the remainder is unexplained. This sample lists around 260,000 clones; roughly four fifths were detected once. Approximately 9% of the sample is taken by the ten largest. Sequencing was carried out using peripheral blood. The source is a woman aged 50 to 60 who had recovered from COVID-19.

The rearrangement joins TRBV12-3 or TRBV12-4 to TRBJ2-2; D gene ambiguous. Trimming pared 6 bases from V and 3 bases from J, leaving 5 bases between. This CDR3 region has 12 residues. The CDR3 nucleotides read TGTGCCAGCAGGTTCTACACCGGGGAGCTGTTTTTT. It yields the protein CASRFYTGELFF.

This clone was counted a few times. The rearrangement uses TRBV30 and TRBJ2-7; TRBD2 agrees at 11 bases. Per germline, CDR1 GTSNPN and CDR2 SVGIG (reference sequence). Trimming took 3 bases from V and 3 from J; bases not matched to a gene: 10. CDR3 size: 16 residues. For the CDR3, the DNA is TGTGCCTGGAGCGGTTTAGCGGGGGGGCGGCTCTACGAGCAGTACTTC. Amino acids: CAWSGLAGGRLYEQYF.

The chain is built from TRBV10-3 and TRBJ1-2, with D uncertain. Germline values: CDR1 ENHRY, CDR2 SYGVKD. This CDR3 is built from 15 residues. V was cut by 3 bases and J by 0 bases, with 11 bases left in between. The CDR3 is CAISDSRGTNYGYTF. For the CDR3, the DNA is TGTGCCATCAGTGACTCCAGAGGGACTAACTATGGCTACACCTTC.

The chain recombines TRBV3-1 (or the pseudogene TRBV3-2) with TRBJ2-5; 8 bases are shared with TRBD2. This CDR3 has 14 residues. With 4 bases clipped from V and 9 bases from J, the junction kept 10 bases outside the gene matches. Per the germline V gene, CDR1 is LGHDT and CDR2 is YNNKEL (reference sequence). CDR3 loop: CASSPRGGRLPQYF. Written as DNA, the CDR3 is TGTGCCAGCAGCCCCAGGGGCGGGAGGCTTCCCCAGTACTTC.

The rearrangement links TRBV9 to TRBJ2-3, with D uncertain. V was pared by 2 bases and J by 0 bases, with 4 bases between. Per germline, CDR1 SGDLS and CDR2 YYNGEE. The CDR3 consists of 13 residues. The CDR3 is CASSVTSTDTQYF. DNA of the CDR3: TGTGCCAGCAGCGTTACTAGCACAGATACGCAGTATTTT. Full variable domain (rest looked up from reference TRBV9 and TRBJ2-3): DSGVTQTPKHLITATGQRVTLRCSPRSGDLSVYWYQQSLDQGLQFLIQYYNGEERAKGNILERFSAQQFPDLHSELNLSSLELGDSALYFCASSVTSTDTQYFGPGTRLTVL.

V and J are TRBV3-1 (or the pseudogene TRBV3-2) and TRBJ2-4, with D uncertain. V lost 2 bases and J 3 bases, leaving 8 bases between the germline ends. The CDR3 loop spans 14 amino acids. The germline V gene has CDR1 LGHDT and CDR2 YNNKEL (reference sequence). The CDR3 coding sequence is TGTGCCAGCAGCCAAAACAGCCGCAAAAACATTCAGTACTTC. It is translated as CASSQNSRKNIQYF.

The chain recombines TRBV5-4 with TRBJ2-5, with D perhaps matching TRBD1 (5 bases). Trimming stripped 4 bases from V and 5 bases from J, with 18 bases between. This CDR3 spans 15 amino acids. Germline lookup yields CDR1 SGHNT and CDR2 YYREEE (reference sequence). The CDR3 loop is CASSLRVSGSETQYF. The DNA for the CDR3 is TGTGCCAGCAGCCTCAGGGTGTCCGGGTCGGAGACCCAGTACTTC.

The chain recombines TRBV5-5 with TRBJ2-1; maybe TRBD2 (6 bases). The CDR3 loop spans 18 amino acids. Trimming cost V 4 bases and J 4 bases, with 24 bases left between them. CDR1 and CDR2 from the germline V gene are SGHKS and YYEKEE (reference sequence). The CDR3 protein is CASSATTGGIRLYNEQFF. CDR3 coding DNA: TGTGCCAGCAGCGCCACAACAGGAGGGATCAGACTATACAATGAGCAGTTCTTC. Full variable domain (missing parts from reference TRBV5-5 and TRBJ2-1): DAGVTQSPTHLIKTRGQQVTLRCSPISGHKSVSWYQQVLGQGPQFIFQYYEKEERGRGNFPDRFSARQFPNYSSELNVNALLLGDSALYLCASSATTGGIRLYNEQFFGPGTRLTVL.

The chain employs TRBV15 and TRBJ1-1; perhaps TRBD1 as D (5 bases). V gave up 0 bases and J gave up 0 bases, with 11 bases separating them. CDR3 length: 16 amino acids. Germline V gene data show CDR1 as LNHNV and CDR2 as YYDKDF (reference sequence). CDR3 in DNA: TGTGCCACCAGCAGAGATGCGGGGGACCTGAACACTGAAGCTTTCTTT. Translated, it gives CATSRDAGDLNTEAFF.

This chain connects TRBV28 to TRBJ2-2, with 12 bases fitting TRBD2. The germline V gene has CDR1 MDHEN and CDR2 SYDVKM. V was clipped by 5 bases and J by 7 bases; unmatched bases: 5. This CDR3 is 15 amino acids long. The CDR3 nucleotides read TGTGCCAGCAGTCTAGCGGGGGGGCCCGGCGGGGAGCTGTTTTTT. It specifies CASSLAGGPGGELFF.

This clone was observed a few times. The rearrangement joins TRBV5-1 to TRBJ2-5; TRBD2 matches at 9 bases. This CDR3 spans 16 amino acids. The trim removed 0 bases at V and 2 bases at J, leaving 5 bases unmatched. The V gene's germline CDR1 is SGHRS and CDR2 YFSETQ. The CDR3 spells CASSLDSGGFQETQYF. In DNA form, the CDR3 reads TGCGCCAGCAGCTTGGACAGCGGGGGGTTTCAAGAGACCCAGTACTTC.

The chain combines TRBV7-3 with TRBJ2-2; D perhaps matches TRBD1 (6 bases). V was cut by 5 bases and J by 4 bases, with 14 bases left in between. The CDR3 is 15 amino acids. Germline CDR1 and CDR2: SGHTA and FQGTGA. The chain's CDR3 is CASSQGGEGTGELFF. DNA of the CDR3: TGTGCCAGCAGCCAAGGGGGAGAGGGCACCGGGGAGCTGTTTTTT.

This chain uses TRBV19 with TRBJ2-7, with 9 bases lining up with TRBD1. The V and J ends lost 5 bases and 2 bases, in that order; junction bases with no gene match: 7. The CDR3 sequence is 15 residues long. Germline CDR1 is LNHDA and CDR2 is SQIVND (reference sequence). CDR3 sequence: CASSETGGSTYEQYF. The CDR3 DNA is TGTGCCAGTAGTGAAACAGGGGGCTCAACCTACGAGCAGTACTTC. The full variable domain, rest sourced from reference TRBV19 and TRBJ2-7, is DGGITQSPKYLFRKEGQNVTLSCEQNLNHDAMYWYRQDPGQGLRLIYYSQIVNDFQKGDIAEGYSVSREKKESFPLTVTSAQKNPTAFYLCASSETGGSTYEQYFGPGTRLTVT.

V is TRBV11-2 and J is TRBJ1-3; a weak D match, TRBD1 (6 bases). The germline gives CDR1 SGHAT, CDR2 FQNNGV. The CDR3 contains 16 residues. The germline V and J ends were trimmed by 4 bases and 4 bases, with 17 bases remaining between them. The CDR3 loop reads CASSYRQATGGNTIYF. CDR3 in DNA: TGTGCCAGCAGCTACAGACAGGCCACTGGAGGAAACACCATATATTTT.

CDR3 loop: CASGGAGANVLTF. Here the CDR3 DNA reads TGTGCCAGTGGCGGGGCTGGGGCCAACGTCCTGACTTTC. The genes are TRBV19 and TRBJ2-6, with a weak D call TRBD2 (6 bases). The ends were cut back, 8 bases at V and 2 bases at J, with 7 bases in the middle. Germline V gene lookup returns CDR1 LNHDA and CDR2 SQIVND (reference sequence). CDR3 length: 13 residues.

In DNA, the CDR3 is TGTGCCAGCTCGCCAGCGGGGGGCCGAGAACGCGAGCAGTACTTC. Its translation: CASSPAGGREREQYF. The chain links TRBV18 to TRBJ2-7; 9 bases match TRBD2. Germline CDR1 and CDR2: KGHSH and LQKENI. V was pared by 6 bases and J by 6 bases, with 12 bases of the junction left unmatched. CDR3 length: 15 residues.

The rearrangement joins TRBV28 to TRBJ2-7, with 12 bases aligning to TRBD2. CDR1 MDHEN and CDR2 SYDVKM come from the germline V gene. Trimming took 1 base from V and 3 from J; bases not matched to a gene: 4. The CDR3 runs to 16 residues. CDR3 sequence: CASSLSGLAGHYEQYF. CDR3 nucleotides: TGTGCCAGCAGTTTATCAGGACTAGCGGGACACTACGAGCAGTACTTC.

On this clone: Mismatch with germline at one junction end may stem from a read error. CDR3 nucleotides: TGTGCCAGCAAAGTTCTAGCGGGAGGAGTTGTGGTCTTC. This translates into CASKVLAGGVVVF. V gene TRBV12-3 or TRBV12-4 combines with J gene TRBJ2-1; 11 bases map to TRBD2. CDR3 length equals 13 residues.

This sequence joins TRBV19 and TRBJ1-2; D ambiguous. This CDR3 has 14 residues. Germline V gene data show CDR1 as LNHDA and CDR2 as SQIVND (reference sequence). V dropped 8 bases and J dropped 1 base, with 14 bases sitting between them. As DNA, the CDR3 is TGTGCCAGTGGGGAGGGAGGCTATAACTATGGCTACACCTTC. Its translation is CASGEGGYNYGYTF.

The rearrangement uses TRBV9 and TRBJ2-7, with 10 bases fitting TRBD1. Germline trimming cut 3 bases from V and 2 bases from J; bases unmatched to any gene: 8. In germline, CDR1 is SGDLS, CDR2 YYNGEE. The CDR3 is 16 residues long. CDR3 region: CASSARSGQGAYEQYF. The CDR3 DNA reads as TGTGCCAGCAGCGCCCGCTCAGGACAGGGGGCCTACGAGCAGTACTTC. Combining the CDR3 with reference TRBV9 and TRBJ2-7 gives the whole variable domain DSGVTQTPKHLITATGQRVTLRCSPRSGDLSVYWYQQSLDQGLQFLIQYYNGEERAKGNILERFSAQQFPDLHSELNLSSLELGDSALYFCASSARSGQGAYEQYFGPGTRLTVT.

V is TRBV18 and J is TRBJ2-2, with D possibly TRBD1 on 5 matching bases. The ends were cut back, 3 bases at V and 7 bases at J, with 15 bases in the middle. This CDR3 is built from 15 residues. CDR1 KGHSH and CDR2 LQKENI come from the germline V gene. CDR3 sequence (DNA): TGTGCCAGCTCACCCGACAGTGGAGTATTCGGGGAGCTGTTTTTT. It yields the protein CASSPDSGVFGELFF.

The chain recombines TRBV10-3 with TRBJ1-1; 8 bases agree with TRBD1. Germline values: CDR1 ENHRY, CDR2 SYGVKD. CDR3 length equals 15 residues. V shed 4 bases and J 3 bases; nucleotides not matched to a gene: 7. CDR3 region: CAISGPSTGDTEAFF. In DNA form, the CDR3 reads TGTGCCATCAGTGGCCCCTCGACAGGGGACACTGAAGCTTTCTTT.

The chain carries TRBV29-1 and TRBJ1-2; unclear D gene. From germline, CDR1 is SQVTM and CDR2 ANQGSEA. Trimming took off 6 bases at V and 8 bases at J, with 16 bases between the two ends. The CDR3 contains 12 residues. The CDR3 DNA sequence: TGCAGCGTCCCCTGGCAAGGAGAAGGCTACACCTTC. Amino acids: CSVPWQGEGYTF.

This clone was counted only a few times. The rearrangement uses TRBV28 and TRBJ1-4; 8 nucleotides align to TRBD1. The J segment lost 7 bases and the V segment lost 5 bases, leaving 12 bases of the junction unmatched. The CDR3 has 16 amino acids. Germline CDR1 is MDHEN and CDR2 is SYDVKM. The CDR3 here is CASSTPRQGMSEKLFF. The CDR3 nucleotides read TGTGCCAGCAGTACCCCCCGACAGGGGATGAGTGAAAAACTGTTTTTT.